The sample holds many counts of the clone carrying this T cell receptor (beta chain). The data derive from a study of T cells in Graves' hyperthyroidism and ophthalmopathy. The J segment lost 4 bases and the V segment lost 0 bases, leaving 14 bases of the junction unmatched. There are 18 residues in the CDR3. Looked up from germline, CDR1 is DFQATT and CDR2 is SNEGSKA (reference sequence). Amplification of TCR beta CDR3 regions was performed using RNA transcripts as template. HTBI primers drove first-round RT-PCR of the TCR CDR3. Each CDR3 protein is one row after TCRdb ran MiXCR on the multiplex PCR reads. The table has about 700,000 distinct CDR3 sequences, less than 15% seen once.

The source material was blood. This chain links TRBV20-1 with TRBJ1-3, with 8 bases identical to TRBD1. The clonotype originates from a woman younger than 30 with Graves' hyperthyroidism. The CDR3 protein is CSARDDQGAPSSGNTIYF. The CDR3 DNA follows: TGCAGTGCTAGAGATGACCAGGGGGCCCCAAGCTCCGGAAACACCATATATTTT.